Sequencing of this T cell receptor (beta chain) was carried out in a study of T cells in Graves' hyperthyroidism and ophthalmopathy. Study context: Specimen type is peripheral blood, collected at initial diagnosis prior to any treatment.

Stable disease denoted Graves' hyperthyroidism without ophthalmopathy progression within 18 months. Comments on this clonotype: Its antigen is unidentified. An end of the junction does not agree with germline; a read error may underlie this.

What was amplified from RNA transcripts were TCR beta CDR3 regions. Initially, a first-round RT-PCR of the TCR CDR3 employed the HTBI primer set. One entry per CDR3 protein results from TCRdb running MiXCR on the multiplex PCR reads. The repertoire holds approximately 740,000 distinct CDR3 sequences, with 11% to 15% as singletons. From germline, CDR1 is SGHDT and CDR2 YYEEEE. CDR3 length: 15 residues. Broader study findings: Most expanded thyroid clonotypes above 0.001 recurred in blood. Patients with ophthalmopathy were separated from those with stable hyperthyroidism by a 13 V-J model.

The receptor comes from a woman aged 18-29 years with Graves' hyperthyroidism. Sequencing was performed on blood. The gene calls are TRBV5-6 and TRBJ2-1; no clear D gene. For the CDR3, the DNA is TGTGCCAGCGGCTTTTCGAGTTTGCCCTCCAATGAGCAGTTCTTC. This sequence encodes CASGFSSLPSNEQFF.